This TCR beta chain was identified during a study of blood T cells in healthy people across ages. Broader study findings: There were more naive CD4+ cells and higher diversity in long-lived donors than in aged donors. Any conclusive comparison of naive versus antigen-experienced cells was prevented by using unsorted PBMCs.

The trim removed 4 bases at V and 11 bases at J, leaving 16 bases unmatched. Germline-derived CDR1 and CDR2 are MNHNY and SVGAGI (reference sequence). The CDR3 has 17 residues. Isolating PBMCs gave at least 6.5 million of these cells per sample. As to this clonotype: Its specificity is not known.

Next came a second PCR, run for roughly 6 to 11 cycles, which used a sample-barcoded 5' primer along with a J-beta primer mix. Each cDNA molecule received a tag from a template-switch adaptor that had 12 random nucleotides. TCRdb used MiXCR to reprocess the 5' RACE reads, holding one entry per CDR3 protein. This repertoire shows 1.2 million to 1.5 million distinct CDR3 sequences, roughly 45% found once; its top ten account for under 8%. The sequence was collected from a woman younger than 35 in good health. The sample consisted of blood. V is TRBV6-6 and J is TRBJ2-5, with 13 bases aligning to TRBD2. In nucleotides, the CDR3 is TGTGCCAGCAGTTCTAGAGGACTAGCGGGAGTAGTCGATGAGCAGTACTTC. Translating gives CASSSRGLAGVVDEQYF.